This T cell receptor (beta chain) was sequenced for a study of blood T cell repertoires in COVID-19 (TCRdb year 2020). Notes on the research overall: Collaborator samples came from the United States, Italy and Spain and covered acute and convalescent phases of COVID-19. The material from the prospective study consisted of cDNA or gDNA derived from T cells, B-cell-depleted T cells, or PBMCs. The dataset comprised deeply sampled blood TCRbeta repertoires from subjects exposed to, actively infected with, or recovered from COVID-19. The repertoires were made available in a free public database intended to serve as a resource for research on the immune response to SARS-CoV-2. Samples were obtained from the ongoing ImmuneRACE study (first 160 participants) and from approximately 1,200 subjects provided by 6 global collaborators. A de-identified subject ID, COVID-19 status, age in years and sex were almost always included in the sample metadata. Where HLA class I and class II types were available, the types were taken from metadata supplied by the sample provider, not from assay-based typing. Points the paper makes about the study in general: Clinical and demographic metadata were provided uncurated, with the amount varying by source and participant.

This clone was counted ten times or more. Its cognate antigen has yet to be identified. No qualities accompany the bases; no much larger clone lies one base away. Participants in the prospective study were enrolled through a virtual design, were aged about 18 to 100 years, and lived in under 25 United States geographic areas. Cohort assignment in the prospective study relied on participant-reported clinical history from a screening survey and a study questionnaire. In the prospective study, mobile phlebotomists collected whole blood, serum and a nasopharyngeal or oropharyngeal swab from each participant. Over a roughly 2-month period, participants in the prospective study had the option of providing additional blood draws and questionnaires. Before DNA extraction, blood samples from the prospective study were shipped at room temperature or frozen. CDR1 MDHEN and CDR2 SYDVKM were looked up in the germline V gene. V trim: 6 bases; J trim: 4 bases; unmatched bases: 15. The CDR3 runs 17 amino acids, cysteine and phenylalanine included. Only the CDR3 part of the read is kept: 51 bases, read in frame from the first base.

TCRbeta CDR3 regions were amplified from genomic DNA by means of the immunoSEQ Assay, a bias-controlled multiplex PCR. The published analysis was carried out like this. Within the assay, amplification of reference gene primers was used to estimate how many nucleated cells each sample contained. To quantify the absolute abundance of each unique TCRbeta CDR3 rearrangement, sequence reads were collapsed and filtered. Productive Simpson clonality was computed per sample as the square root of Simpson's diversity index over productive rearrangements. TCRdb's version of the immuneACCESS table is confined to in-frame rearrangements and falls short of the full clone set. An unresolved V gene accounts for under half of the shortfall where checked; the remainder is of unknown origin. D and trimming were read from the DNA, whereas the V and J calls and clone size are those reported in that table. The table for this sample lists about 220,000 clones; around 88% of them were counted only once. Around 15% of the sample lies in the top ten.

The chain joins TRBV28 to TRBJ2-7; a stretch of 10 junction bases matches TRBD2. The sequencing sample was made of PBMCs or T cells enriched from blood (not recorded which). This TCR derives from a woman between 50 and 59 years old with acute COVID-19. The sequence in DNA is TGTGCCAGCAGCCCCCCGGCGCTAGCGGGAGCGCCATACGAGCAGTACTTC. It codes for CASSPPALAGAPYEQYF.